One and the same sample provided the 13 T cell receptor beta chains below, sequenced in a study of shared clonotypes between healthy human individuals. Generated by immunoSEQ multiplex PCR, the TCRdb table keeps only in-frame clones and is missing some. The sample has roughly 2 million clones, about 95% seen once. The naive CD8 subset, CD45RO-negative cells positively selected for CCR7, excluded terminally differentiated effector memory CD45RA+ cells. Material: naive CD8+ T cells sorted from blood. These receptors were obtained from a man younger than 35 in good health.

V is TRBV5-6 and J is TRBJ2-2; perhaps TRBD2 as D (6 bases). Trimming pared 6 bases from V and 1 base from J, leaving 16 bases between. This CDR3 is 16 amino acids long. CDR1 SGHDT and CDR2 YYEEEE come from the germline V gene. The CDR3 is CASTIRGGGNTGELFF. In nucleotides, the CDR3 is TGTGCCAGCACTATCCGTGGGGGAGGGAACACCGGGGAGCTGTTTTTT.

The chain is built from TRBV5-6 and TRBJ2-5; TRBD1 agrees at 8 bases. Trimming cost V 0 bases and J 4 bases; bases outside gene matches: 14. The germline V gene encodes CDR1 SGHDT and CDR2 YYEEEE. CDR3 size: 18 residues. The CDR3 sequence: CASSLAGAGGLSGETQYF. The CDR3 nucleotides read TGTGCCAGCAGCTTGGCCGGGGCAGGGGGCTTATCGGGAGAGACCCAGTACTTC.

This clone has more than one count but fewer than ten. The chain employs TRBV25-1 and TRBJ2-7; D may be TRBD1 or TRBD2 (6 bases each). CDR3 length equals 15 residues. The germline CDR1 and CDR2 sequences are MGHDK and SYGVNS. V lost 10 bases to trimming and J lost 6 bases, with 25 bases between them. CDR3 DNA: TGTGCCAAGACGAGGGGGGCGGAGGGGCGCAGCGAGCAGTACTTC. Protein sequence: CAKTRGAEGRSEQYF.

The chain carries TRBV6-6 and TRBJ1-1; 12 nucleotides line up with TRBD1. Germline assignment: CDR1 MNHNY and CDR2 SVGAGI (reference sequence). J lost 2 bases, V lost 4 bases, and 5 bases had no gene match. The CDR3 spans 16 residues. DNA of the CDR3: TGTGCCAGCAGTTTAGGGACAGGGGGCTTTAACACTGAAGCTTTCTTT. This sequence encodes CASSLGTGGFNTEAFF.

This chain links TRBV6-6 with TRBJ2-5; no clear D gene. Trimming removed 5 bases from V and 1 base from J, with 11 bases in between. Germline loops: CDR1 MNHNY, CDR2 SVGAGI (reference sequence). CDR3 size: 14 residues. CDR3 nucleotide sequence: TGTGCCAGCAGTCAGGTCGGCTTCCAAGAGACCCAGTACTTC. Translation: CASSQVGFQETQYF.

V gene TRBV5-5 combines with J gene TRBJ1-2; D gene unclear. From germline, CDR1 is SGHKS and CDR2 YYEKEE (reference sequence). This CDR3 has 15 amino acids. The germline V and J ends were trimmed by 0 bases and 3 bases, with 12 bases remaining between them. The CDR3: CASSLETYADYGYTF. The CDR3 DNA reads as TGTGCCAGCAGCTTGGAAACGTACGCGGACTATGGCTACACCTTC.

The rearrangement links TRBV4-2 to TRBJ1-5; 8 nucleotides line up with TRBD1. Germline CDR1 is LGHNA and CDR2 is YNFKEQ. This CDR3 region has 18 residues. Unmatched junction bases numbered 11, after V lost 0 bases and J lost 4 bases. The DNA for the CDR3 is TGTGCCAGCAGCCAAGATGCGCAAAGTGGACAGGGAAATCAGCCCCAGCATTTT. Its translation is CASSQDAQSGQGNQPQHF.

The rearrangement links TRBV2 to TRBJ2-1, with 15 positions matching TRBD2. Germline-derived CDR1 and CDR2 are SNHLY and FYNNEI. The CDR3 consists of 13 residues. Trimming took 2 bases from V and 15 from J; bases not matched to a gene: 2. The CDR3 sequence is CASSEPGLAGGFF. The DNA of the CDR3 is TGTGCCAGCAGTGAACCGGGACTAGCGGGAGGGTTCTTC.

A note on this clone: Other DNA sequences in the same sample also yield this CDR3. The chain combines TRBV7-9 with TRBJ2-7, with D possibly being TRBD2 (7 bases). V lost 0 bases to trimming and J lost 0 bases, with 12 bases between them. Germline CDR1 reads SEHNR; CDR2 reads FQNEAQ (reference sequence). The CDR3 runs to 16 residues. CDR3 loop: CASSLAGRGDSYEQYF. As DNA, the CDR3 is TGTGCCAGCAGCTTAGCGGGGAGGGGGGACTCCTACGAGCAGTACTTC.

This chain connects TRBV7-9 to TRBJ2-7, with 10 bases lining up with TRBD2. The CDR3 consists of 15 residues. Looked up from germline, CDR1 is SEHNR and CDR2 is FQNEAQ (reference sequence). V lost 5 bases and J lost 3; bases outside the gene matches: 7. The CDR3 protein is CASSGRTSGLYEQYF. Written as DNA, the CDR3 is TGTGCCAGCAGCGGGCGGACTAGCGGTCTCTACGAGCAGTACTTC.

The V call is TRBV4-1, the J call TRBJ2-7; D gene uncertain. This CDR3 is 15 amino acids long. Germline lookup yields CDR1 MGHRA and CDR2 YSYEKL. Trimming stripped 1 base from V and 0 bases from J, with 10 bases between. The CDR3 coding sequence is TGCGCCAGCAGCCAAGTTTCACCGGGCTCCTACGAGCAGTACTTC. Residues: CASSQVSPGSYEQYF.

This clone showed up just once. J is TRBJ2-7 and V is TRBV27; D might be TRBD1 (6 bases). Looked up from germline, CDR1 is MNHEY and CDR2 is SMNVEV (reference sequence). This CDR3 has 17 residues. Between the trimmed V and J ends, which lost 6 bases and 1 base, there was a span of 22 bases. The CDR3 is CASRETPTGPLSYEQYF. DNA for the CDR3: TGTGCCAGCAGAGAAACCCCCACAGGGCCGCTATCCTACGAGCAGTACTTC.

The chain recombines TRBV7-9 with TRBJ1-2; D is possibly TRBD1 (6 bases). The CDR3 runs to 15 residues. V dropped 7 bases and J dropped 6 bases, with 21 bases sitting between them. The germline CDR1 and CDR2 sequences are SEHNR and FQNEAQ (reference sequence). CDR3 protein: CASTTLRGAADGYTF. Here the CDR3 DNA reads TGTGCCAGCACCACACTCCGGGGGGCGGCGGATGGCTACACCTTC. The full variable domain, rest sourced from reference TRBV7-9 and TRBJ1-2, is DTGVSQNPRHKITKRGQNVTFRCDPISEHNRLYWYRQTLGQGPEFLTYFQNEAQLEKSRLLSDRFSAERPKGSFSTLEIQRTEQGDSAMYLCASTTLRGAADGYTFGSGTRLTVV.